The 19 T cell receptor beta chains below were found in one sample sequenced in a study of CD8+ T cells in alopecia areata. Sequencing relied on a cDNA template that was reverse transcribed from extracted RNA. Some clones are missing from TCRdb's copy, which holds only in-frame ones; the method was immunoSEQ multiplex PCR. This sample has some 100,000 clones, with 35% to 40% found just once. Sequencing was done on a sample of CD4+ T cells sorted from blood. The receptors shown here come from a human donor with alopecia areata.

This clone appeared a few times. The chain couples TRBV29-1 to TRBJ2-3; D not resolved. Trimming pared 8 bases from V and 2 bases from J, leaving 17 bases between. Germline V gives CDR1 SQVTM, CDR2 ANQGSEA. This CDR3 is 14 amino acids long. CDR3 amino acids: CSTTASVSTDTQYF. CDR3 nucleotide sequence: TGCAGCACTACAGCTAGTGTGTCCACAGATACGCAGTATTTT.

In the case of this clone: A much more abundant neighbour one base away suggests this may be a read error. The chain recombines TRBV7-3 with TRBJ2-2; D not certain. Looked up from germline, CDR1 is SGHTA and CDR2 is FQGTGA. V was trimmed by 2 bases and J by 1 base, leaving 2 bases between them. The CDR3 covers 13 residues. CDR3 amino acids: CASSLGNTGELFF. CDR3 bases: TGTGCCAGCAGCTTAGGGAACACCGGGGAGCTGTTTTTT.

This clone came up a few times. The genes are TRBV28 and TRBJ2-4, with unresolved D. This CDR3 has 17 amino acids. The ends were cut back, 5 bases at V and 0 bases at J, with 17 bases in the middle. Germline V CDR1 and CDR2: MDHEN, SYDVKM. The CDR3 reads CASSKPGLDLAKNIQYF. The DNA of the CDR3 is TGTGCCAGCAGTAAGCCGGGCCTAGACTTAGCCAAAAACATTCAGTACTTC. Full variable domain (remainder filled in from reference TRBV28 and TRBJ2-4): DVKVTQSSRYLVKRTGEKVFLECVQDMDHENMFWYRQDPGLGLRLIYFSYDVKMKEKGDIPEGYSVSREKKERFSLILESASTNQTSMYLCASSKPGLDLAKNIQYFGAGTRLSVL.

The V gene is TRBV7-3, the J gene TRBJ2-4; D is perhaps TRBD2 (6 bases). The germline CDR1 and CDR2 sequences are SGHTA and FQGTGA. V was pared by 4 bases and J by 0 bases, with 22 bases between. The CDR3 has 19 amino acids. CDR3 nucleotides: TGTGCCAGCAGCTCCTTACGGGCTAGCGCGATTTTAGCCAAAAACATTCAGTACTTC. It yields the protein CASSSLRASAILAKNIQYF.

This rearrangement joins TRBV11-2 to TRBJ2-5; 7 bases match TRBD1. CDR1 is SGHAT, CDR2 FQNNGV, per germline. This CDR3 spans 13 amino acids. Trimming at V came to 3 bases and at J to 6 bases, leaving 4 bases not matched to a gene. CDR3 sequence reads: CASSFTGEQTQYF. CDR3 bases: TGTGCCAGCAGCTTTACAGGGGAGCAGACCCAGTACTTC.

This sequence joins TRBV7-6 and TRBJ2-6; D uncertain. V dropped 2 bases and J dropped 0 bases, with 5 bases sitting between them. Looked up from germline, CDR1 is SGHVS and CDR2 is FNYEAQ. The CDR3 covers 15 residues. CDR3 DNA sequence: TGTGCCAGCAGCTTACGAAGCTCTGGGGCCAACGTCCTGACTTTC. This translates into CASSLRSSGANVLTF. The entire variable domain, with the rest obtained from reference TRBV7-6 and TRBJ2-6, is as follows: GAGVSQSPRYKVTKRGQDVALRCDPISGHVSLYWYRQALGQGPEFLTYFNYEAQQDKSGLPNDRFSAERPEGSISTLTIQRTEQRDSAMYRCASSLRSSGANVLTFGAGSRLTVL.

This chain joins TRBV19 and TRBJ2-7; weak D call: TRBD2 (6 bases). The CDR3 contains 13 residues. The germline V gene has CDR1 LNHDA and CDR2 SQIVND (reference sequence). Trimming took off 4 bases at V and 6 bases at J, with 13 bases between the two ends. CDR3: CASSNGGNREQYF. CDR3 bases: TGTGCCAGTAGTAATGGGGGGAACCGCGAGCAGTACTTC.

The J gene is TRBJ1-1, the V gene TRBV5-1, with D maybe TRBD1 (5 bases). Germline-derived CDR1 and CDR2 are SGHRS and YFSETQ. This CDR3 spans 17 amino acids. Trimming shortened V by 1 base and J by 0 bases, and 16 bases separated the two germline ends. The CDR3 loop is CASSLRPDGALNTEAFF. The CDR3 DNA sequence: TGCGCCAGCAGCTTGCGCCCGGATGGGGCATTGAACACTGAAGCTTTCTTT.

The V and J genes are TRBV29-1 and TRBJ1-2; 7 bases fit TRBD1. Germline lookup yields CDR1 SQVTM and CDR2 ANQGSEA. The CDR3 consists of 11 residues. Unmatched junction bases numbered 10, after V lost 7 bases and J lost 11 bases. CDR3 nucleotide sequence: TGCAGCGGGTCCGGGACAGCAGATTACACCTTC. It yields the protein CSGSGTADYTF.

The J gene is TRBJ2-5, the V gene TRBV29-1, with D perhaps matching TRBD2 (7 bases). Looked up from germline, CDR1 is SQVTM and CDR2 is ANQGSEA. The CDR3 is 12 amino acids. V was trimmed by 7 bases and J by 7 bases, leaving 16 bases between them. The CDR3 spells CSAGEGVGTQYF. The CDR3 DNA sequence: TGCAGCGCGGGGGAGGGGGTAGGGACCCAGTACTTC.

The chain links TRBV7-2 to TRBJ2-3; 9 bases line up with TRBD2. Trimming at V came to 5 bases and at J to 4 bases, leaving 13 bases not matched to a gene. The CDR3 runs to 17 residues. CDR1 and CDR2 from the germline V gene are SGHTA and FQGNSA. The CDR3: CASSLKTSGGGADTQYF. The CDR3 DNA reads as TGTGCCAGCAGCCTAAAGACTAGCGGAGGAGGGGCAGATACGCAGTATTTT.

V usage is TRBV2 and J usage is TRBJ1-2; the D is unclear. This CDR3 comprises 13 residues. Looked up from germline, CDR1 is SNHLY and CDR2 is FYNNEI. The V end was cut by 8 bases, the J end by 6 bases, with 16 bases between. The CDR3 DNA sequence: TGTGCCAGCGTCGAAGGGAACGGGAATGGCTACACCTTC. It translates to CASVEGNGNGYTF.

This clone was counted a few times. The chain has TRBV29-1 and TRBJ2-3, with D perhaps matching TRBD1 or TRBD2 (6 bases each). V shed 6 bases and J shed 8 bases, with 24 bases lying between them. Germline assignment: CDR1 SQVTM and CDR2 ANQGSEA. This CDR3 region has 15 residues. The CDR3 nucleotides read TGCAGCGTCCCCCGGGGGCCGACGACCGGTAGTACGCAGTATTTT. It codes for CSVPRGPTTGSTQYF.

This clone was detected once. V is TRBV4-3 and J is TRBJ2-7; no clear D. CDR1 is LGHNA and CDR2 is YSLEER in the germline V gene. The CDR3 has 15 residues. Trimming took off 2 bases at V and 4 bases at J, with 15 bases between the two ends. CDR3 sequence: CASSQRWAAGYEQYF. CDR3 bases: TGCGCCAGCAGCCAAAGATGGGCGGCCGGGTACGAGCAGTACTTC.

There are a few counts of this clone. V is TRBV29-1 and J is TRBJ2-1, with a possible D match to TRBD2 (6 bases). The V end lost 4 bases, the J end lost 7 bases, and 17 bases lay between the germline ends. CDR1 and CDR2 (germline): SQVTM, ANQGSEA. CDR3 length equals 14 residues. Written as DNA, the CDR3 is TGCAGCGTTGCCCGTTCTAGCGTGGCAAATGAGCAGTTCTTC. Encoded protein: CSVARSSVANEQFF.

Of note for this clone: At one boundary the junction diverges from the germline segment, which might be a read error. The CDR3 loop reads CSVDYLNTKAFF. The CDR3 nucleotides read TGCAGCGTTGATTATCTGAACACTAAAGCTTTCTTT. The V gene is TRBV29-1, the J gene TRBJ1-1; D remains ambiguous. This CDR3 is built from 12 residues. Germline loops: CDR1 SQVTM, CDR2 ANQGSEA.

The gene calls are TRBV29-1 and TRBJ2-2, with D perhaps matching TRBD1 (5 bases). CDR3 length: 13 amino acids. CDR1 is SQVTM, CDR2 ANQGSEA, per germline. Between the trimmed V and J ends, which lost 5 bases and 4 bases, there was a span of 11 bases. The CDR3 loop is CSVQGPPTGELFF. The CDR3 DNA follows: TGCAGCGTTCAGGGTCCGCCCACCGGGGAGCTGTTTTTT.

This chain links TRBV4-2 with TRBJ2-1; tentative D call: TRBD1 (5 bases). V lost 2 bases, J lost 10 bases, and 12 bases lay in between. The CDR3 length is 13 residues. Per germline, CDR1 LGHNA and CDR2 YNFKEQ. CDR3 protein: CASSQLTQGEQFF. DNA for the CDR3: TGTGCCAGCAGCCAACTGACCCAGGGAGAGCAGTTCTTC.

This clone was seen more than once but under ten times. The V call is TRBV19, the J call TRBJ2-3, with D possibly being TRBD1 (5 bases). Germline V gives CDR1 LNHDA, CDR2 SQIVND (reference sequence). V was clipped by 3 bases and J by 0 bases, with 13 bases between them. The length of the CDR3 is 16 residues. The CDR3 DNA follows: TGTGCCAGTAGTATCCGGCAGGGAAGGAGCACAGATACGCAGTATTTT. It specifies CASSIRQGRSTDTQYF.